The 10 T cell receptor beta chains in this list originate from one sample, sequenced in a study of T-cell memory formation after mild COVID-19. TCRdb recomputed calls from the 5' RACE reads with MiXCR, one row per CDR3 protein. The sample gives approximately 260,000 distinct CDR3 sequences, 16% of which show up once; 22% is in the top ten. Sequenced sample: PBMCs or a T cell subset sorted from them (not recorded which). These receptors came from a man between 18 and 29 years old who had mild COVID-19 (a few samples of this study predate the infection). Cell type and time point are not known.

This clonotype came up a few times. The chain employs TRBV7-9 and TRBJ2-5; TRBD2 is a possible D gene (6 bases). Germline V CDR1 and CDR2: SEHNR, FQNEAQ (reference sequence). This CDR3 contains 17 residues. Trimming removed 7 bases at V and 1 base at J, with 22 bases between. The DNA of the CDR3 is TGTGCCAGCACCTCCTCTTGGGACTGGAGCACCCAAGAGACCCAGTACTTC. Protein sequence: CASTSSWDWSTQETQYF.

This clonotype has just a few counts. The CDR3 DNA sequence: TGTGCCAGCATAAGGGAAGCGTCCTACGAGCAGTACTTC. Encoded protein: CASIREASYEQYF. The chain is built from TRBV6-1 and TRBJ2-7; D is unresolved. The CDR3 has 13 residues. Between the trimmed V and J ends, which lost 7 bases and 1 base, there was a span of 11 bases. Germline CDR1 reads MNHNS; CDR2 reads SASEGT.

The chain carries TRBV7-2 and TRBJ2-6; D is ambiguous. The CDR3 length is 16 residues. Germline loops: CDR1 SGHTA, CDR2 FQGNSA. V gave up 0 bases and J gave up 2 bases, with 8 bases separating them. CDR3 sequence (DNA): TGTGCCAGCAGCTTAGCGCTGGGGACTGGGGCCAACGTCCTGACTTTC. Its protein product is CASSLALGTGANVLTF.

This clonotype was found a few times. As DNA, the CDR3 is TGTGCCACCAGTCCGAATATGCTGAACACTGAAGCTTTCTTT. This codes for CATSPNMLNTEAFF. The chain joins TRBV15 to TRBJ1-1; unclear D gene. V was cut by 6 bases and J by 0 bases, with 11 bases left in between. In germline, CDR1 is LNHNV, CDR2 YYDKDF (reference sequence). This CDR3 has 14 residues.

The chain carries TRBV19 and TRBJ2-3; TRBD2 might be the D (5 bases). CDR1 and CDR2 (germline): LNHDA, SQIVND (reference sequence). With 7 bases removed from V and 5 bases from J, the gap between germline ends came to 16 bases. This CDR3 contains 14 residues. This chain's CDR3 is CASIGIRAGDTQYF. CDR3 sequence (DNA): TGTGCCAGTATTGGAATCCGGGCGGGAGATACGCAGTATTTT.

This clonotype was seen many times. The chain uses TRBV7-9 and TRBJ2-2; TRBD2 agrees at 9 bases. The germline CDR1 and CDR2 sequences are SEHNR and FQNEAQ (reference sequence). The CDR3 loop spans 17 amino acids. The V gene end was trimmed by 4 bases and the J gene end by 5 bases; junction bases not matched to a gene: 11. CDR3 residues: CASSSTSGPLITGELFF. The CDR3, as DNA: TGTGCCAGCAGCTCGACTAGCGGTCCCCTTATAACCGGGGAGCTGTTTTTT.

This clonotype has just a few counts. At one of its ends the junction is not consistent with the germline gene, which may arise from a read error. The chain recombines TRBV5-6 with TRBJ2-3; 8 bases align to TRBD2. The CDR3 consists of 14 residues. Germline values: CDR1 SGHDT, CDR2 YYEEEE. The chain's CDR3 is CVSSQGLASDTQYF. In DNA, the CDR3 is TGTGTCAGCAGCCAAGGACTAGCTTCAGATACGCAGTATTTT.

This clonotype was seen only a few times. The chain links TRBV6-5 to TRBJ2-3; D possibly uses TRBD1 or TRBD2 (6 bases each). The germline gives CDR1 MNHEY, CDR2 SVGAGI. V lost 0 bases to trimming and J lost 5 bases, with 15 bases between them. The CDR3 covers 16 residues. The CDR3, as DNA: TGTGCCAGCAGTTACTCTCTGGCCGGGGGCGAAGATACGCAGTATTTT. It translates to CASSYSLAGGEDTQYF.

This clonotype was detected only a few times. V and J are TRBV13 and TRBJ2-3, with D possibly being TRBD1 (6 bases). The length of the CDR3 is 16 residues. V was cut by 4 bases and J by 1 base, with 15 bases left in between. Germline loops: CDR1 PRHDT, CDR2 FYEKMQ (reference sequence). The CDR3 DNA reads as TGTGCCAGCAGCTCCCAAGGACAGCTGGGCACAGATACGCAGTATTTT. This sequence encodes CASSSQGQLGTDTQYF. Looking up the rest from reference TRBV13 and TRBJ2-3 gives the full variable domain: AAGVIQSPRHLIKEKRETATLKCYPIPRHDTVYWYQQGPGQDPQFLISFYEKMQSDKGSIPDRFSAQQFSDYHSELNMSSLELGDSALYFCASSSQGQLGTDTQYFGPGTRLTVL.

The chain uses TRBV19 and TRBJ1-5, with TRBD1 matching 9 bases. The V gene end was trimmed by 8 bases and the J gene end by 5 bases; junction bases not matched to a gene: 10. The CDR3 consists of 15 residues. Germline V gives CDR1 LNHDA, CDR2 SQIVND (reference sequence). The DNA for the CDR3 is TGTGCCAGTTCGGCGGGGGACAGGGTCTATCAGCCCCAGCATTTT. Protein sequence: CASSAGDRVYQPQHF.